The 24 T cell receptor beta chains below come from one sample, sequenced in a study of blood T cells in healthy people across ages. A second PCR of 7 to 11 cycles used a sample-barcoded 5' primer and a J-beta primer mix. Each CDR3 protein is one row after TCRdb ran MiXCR on the 5' RACE reads. This sample has roughly 800,000 distinct CDR3 sequences, with approximately 53% found just once. The sequenced material came from blood. These receptors all stem from a man aged 80 or over in good health.

This rearrangement joins TRBV5-1 to TRBJ1-1; a possible D gene is TRBD1 (6 bases). This CDR3 has 17 residues. Looked up from germline, CDR1 is SGHRS and CDR2 is YFSETQ. V lost 2 bases and J lost 0, with 17 bases in between. The CDR3 DNA reads TGCGCCAGCAGCTTCGAAGCCTCCAGGGGTCTGAACACTGAAGCTTTCTTT. Translated: CASSFEASRGLNTEAFF.

The chain combines TRBV10-3 with TRBJ2-2; D perhaps matches TRBD2 (5 bases). With 5 bases removed from V and 0 bases from J, the gap between germline ends came to 16 bases. The length of the CDR3 is 17 residues. Germline CDR1 reads ENHRY; CDR2 reads SYGVKD. Here the CDR3 DNA reads TGTGCCATCAGTAATACTCTTGCCGGGACGAACACCGGGGAGCTGTTTTTT. Translation gives CAISNTLAGTNTGELFF.

Remarks on this clonotype: An end of the junction does not agree with germline; a read error may underlie this. The chain carries TRBV6-2 or TRBV6-3 and TRBJ2-3, with TRBD2 matching over 12 bases. The V gene's germline CDR1 is MNHEY and CDR2 SVGEGT. CDR3 size: 15 residues. CDR3 residues: CASRGLAGIHRDAYF. CDR3 sequence (DNA): TGCGCCAGCAGGGGACTAGCGGGTATACACAGAGACGCGTATTTT.

The chain carries TRBV12-3 or TRBV12-4 and TRBJ2-7; a weak D match, TRBD1 (6 bases). The CDR3 loop spans 13 amino acids. V dropped 4 bases and J dropped 2 bases, with 9 bases sitting between them. The CDR3 sequence is CASSSRTAYEQYF. As DNA, the CDR3 is TGTGCCAGCAGTTCCCGGACAGCCTACGAGCAGTACTTC.

CDR3 residues: CASSTSGTRGVYEQYF. The CDR3 DNA reads as TGCGCCAGCAGCACCTCCGGGACCCGGGGCGTCTACGAGCAGTACTTC. The rearrangement uses TRBV5-1 and TRBJ2-7; D may correspond to TRBD1 or TRBD2 (5 bases each). The CDR3 runs 16 residues. CDR1 is SGHRS, CDR2 YFSETQ, per germline. V was clipped by 4 bases and J by 3 bases, with 20 bases between them.

Points on this clonotype: Its ends do not fully match the called genes, so a read error is possible. V is TRBV7-9 and J is TRBJ2-7, with D perhaps matching TRBD1 or TRBD2 (5 bases each). The end of the DNA aligns better with TRBJ2-5, so the J call may be wrong. The length of the CDR3 is 13 residues. Looked up from germline, CDR1 is SEHNR and CDR2 is FQNEAQ (reference sequence). This chain's CDR3 is CTSQRDLQETQYF. The CDR3 DNA sequence: TGTACCAGCCAACGGGACCTACAAGAGACCCAGTACTTC.

This chain links TRBV2 with TRBJ1-1, with TRBD1 as a possible D gene (5 bases). CDR3 length: 14 amino acids. Per the germline V gene, CDR1 is SNHLY and CDR2 is FYNNEI. V lost 1 base to trimming and J lost 0 bases, with 6 bases between them. CDR3 sequence (DNA): TGTGCCAGCAGTGAAGAGGGGATGAACACTGAAGCTTTCTTT. Encoded protein: CASSEEGMNTEAFF.

This clonotype has more than one count but fewer than ten. The chain links TRBV12-3 or TRBV12-4 to TRBJ2-2; maybe TRBD2 (5 bases). The germline V and J ends were trimmed by 3 bases and 5 bases, with 10 bases remaining between them. The CDR3 runs 14 residues. The CDR3 coding sequence is TGTGCCAGCAGTTTTAAGCGGTTTACCGGGGAGCTGTTTTTT. Translation gives CASSFKRFTGELFF.

This sequence joins TRBV5-6 and TRBJ2-6; a possible D gene is TRBD2 (7 bases). The germline V and J ends were trimmed by 0 bases and 0 bases, with 16 bases remaining between them. CDR3 length equals 19 residues. The germline CDR1 and CDR2 sequences are SGHDT and YYEEEE. The CDR3: CASSLVQGGGFSGANVLTF. DNA of the CDR3: TGTGCCAGCAGCTTGGTTCAGGGAGGGGGGTTCTCTGGGGCCAACGTCCTGACTTTC.

The rearrangement links TRBV6-6 to TRBJ1-4; D uncertain. The V end was cut by 6 bases, the J end by 0 bases, with 11 bases between. Germline V lookup: CDR1 MNHNY, CDR2 SVGAGI (reference sequence). The CDR3 totals 15 residues. In DNA, the CDR3 is TGTGCCAGCAGCTACGGCAGATCAACTAATGAAAAACTGTTTTTT. Its protein product is CASSYGRSTNEKLFF.

The rearrangement uses TRBV28 and TRBJ2-7; D perhaps matches TRBD1 (6 bases). The CDR3 spans 14 residues. The ends were cut back, 5 bases at V and 2 bases at J, with 13 bases in the middle. Germline V CDR1 and CDR2: MDHEN, SYDVKM. CDR3 nucleotides: TGTGCCAGCAGTCCCAACAGGGATCCCTACGAGCAGTACTTC. This translates into CASSPNRDPYEQYF.

This clonotype was recorded only once. This chain connects TRBV12-3 or TRBV12-4 to TRBJ2-5; D is possibly TRBD1 or TRBD2 (5 bases each). There are 15 residues in the CDR3. Between the trimmed V and J ends, which lost 3 bases and 11 bases, there was a span of 22 bases. CDR3 in amino acids: CASSLRGRTYNEQYF. As DNA, the CDR3 is TGTGCCAGCAGTTTGAGGGGTAGGACCTACAATGAGCAGTACTTC.

The V and J genes are TRBV13 and TRBJ2-5; TRBD2 might be the D (5 bases). The J call could be wrong; TRBJ2-7 is a better fit for the DNA end. Germline V lookup: CDR1 PRHDT, CDR2 FYEKMQ (reference sequence). The CDR3 runs to 15 residues. The DNA of the CDR3 is TGTGCCAGCAGCTTAGAGGTCCTAGCAATCCACGAGCAGTACTTC. Its translation: CASSLEVLAIHEQYF.

The V and J genes are TRBV2 and TRBJ1-4; tentative D call: TRBD1 (5 bases). Germline-derived CDR1 and CDR2 are SNHLY and FYNNEI. The CDR3 has 12 residues. V shed 4 bases and J shed 12 bases, with 12 bases lying between them. The DNA of the CDR3 is TGTGCCAGCAGTGGCCCCCGGGACGAACTGTTTTTT. Its translation is CASSGPRDELFF.

In this sample, this clonotype turned up once. The V call is TRBV2, the J call TRBJ2-7; TRBD2 is a possible D gene (6 bases). The germline V gene has CDR1 SNHLY and CDR2 FYNNEI. Trimming left V 9 bases short and J 0 bases short, with 18 bases between. The CDR3 consists of 15 residues. The DNA of the CDR3 is TGTGCCAGTACCGGGATTAGCGGCAGCTCCTACGAGCAGTACTTC. Translating gives CASTGISGSSYEQYF.

Concerning this clonotype: At one end the junction does not follow the germline gene, possibly because of a read error. The chain couples TRBV20-1 to TRBJ1-2; the match to TRBD1 covers 8 bases. CDR1 is DFQATT, CDR2 SNEGSKA, per germline (reference sequence). The CDR3 runs 14 residues. The CDR3 DNA is TGCAGTGCGATAGTGGGTCCAGGGGGCGATGGCTACATCTTC. Translated, it gives CSAIVGPGGDGYIF.

The genes are TRBV5-4 and TRBJ2-3, with D tentatively TRBD1 or TRBD2 (7 bases each). The germline V gene has CDR1 SGHNT and CDR2 YYREEE (reference sequence). The CDR3 has 16 amino acids. Trimming shortened V by 3 bases and J by 1 base, and 15 bases separated the two germline ends. DNA for the CDR3: TGTGCCAGCAGCTCAAACAGGGGAGGGGGCACAGATACGCAGTATTTT. This sequence encodes CASSSNRGGGTDTQYF.

Points on this clonotype: A much more abundant neighbour one base away suggests this may be a read error. The chain couples TRBV20-1 to TRBJ2-7; D may be TRBD2 (6 bases). CDR1 and CDR2 (germline): DFQATT, SNEGSKA (reference sequence). This CDR3 is 12 amino acids long. Trimming took 6 bases from V and 7 from J, leaving 16 bases between them. As DNA, the CDR3 is TGCAGTGCCCCACGTTCGGGGGTTGAGCAGTACTTC. Residues: CSAPRSGVEQYF.

The V gene is TRBV28, the J gene TRBJ1-4; D remains unclear. Germline CDR1 MDHEN, CDR2 SYDVKM. Trimming stripped 3 bases from V and 0 bases from J, with 11 bases between. The CDR3 runs 16 residues. This CDR3 is CASSFLGSATNEKLFF. The CDR3 DNA follows: TGTGCCAGCAGTTTTTTAGGATCTGCAACTAATGAAAAACTGTTTTTT.

The chain couples TRBV5-1 to TRBJ2-2; TRBD2 is a possible D gene (6 bases). V was shortened by 3 bases and J by 4 bases, with 13 bases between the two germline ends. The CDR3 length is 15 residues. The germline V gene has CDR1 SGHRS and CDR2 YFSETQ. CDR3 protein: CASSWDWGSTGELFF. In DNA, the CDR3 is TGCGCCAGCAGCTGGGACTGGGGGAGCACCGGGGAGCTGTTTTTT.

This chain connects TRBV29-1 to TRBJ1-2; 7 bases agree with TRBD1. Unmatched junction bases numbered 8, after V lost 6 bases and J lost 4 bases. This CDR3 comprises 13 residues. Germline V gene lookup returns CDR1 SQVTM and CDR2 ANQGSEA. The CDR3 DNA reads TGCAGCGTCCTCGACAGGGTTGGCTATGGCTACACCTTC. Translated, it gives CSVLDRVGYGYTF.

The J gene is TRBJ2-7, the V gene TRBV20-1; 8 bases agree with TRBD1. Germline lookup yields CDR1 DFQATT and CDR2 SNEGSKA (reference sequence). Unmatched junction bases numbered 5, after V lost 5 bases and J lost 2 bases. The CDR3 runs to 13 residues. The CDR3 loop reads CSASGQGTYEQYF. The CDR3 nucleotides read TGCAGTGCTTCCGGACAGGGTACCTACGAGCAGTACTTC.

This chain uses TRBV12-3 or TRBV12-4 with TRBJ2-3; 10 bases fit TRBD2. The length of the CDR3 is 15 residues. Trimming cost V 5 bases and J 3 bases; bases outside gene matches: 5. CDR3 DNA sequence: TGTGCCAGCAGTCCGGGACTAGCGTTTACAGATACGCAGTATTTT. Its translation is CASSPGLAFTDTQYF.

This rearrangement joins TRBV20-1 to TRBJ2-3; a weak D match, TRBD1 (5 bases). Germline V gene lookup returns CDR1 DFQATT and CDR2 SNEGSKA (reference sequence). This CDR3 comprises 16 residues. V was shortened by 4 bases and J by 0 bases, with 17 bases between the two germline ends. The CDR3 region has the DNA TGCAGTGCTACTAGGACAAGCCAAAGGAGCACAGATACGCAGTATTTT. It is translated as CSATRTSQRSTDTQYF.